The 10 T cell receptor beta chains below were found in one sample sequenced in a study of PD-L1 blockade in urothelial cancer. Using immunoSEQ multiplex PCR, the repertoire was profiled, and TCRdb retains in-frame clones only, with some absent. Found here are 60,000 to 75,000 clones, 84% of them singletons; the top ten hold around a tenth. Stated time point: pretreatment peripheral blood. The specimen comprised PBMCs, sampled around atezolizumab (anti-PD-L1) treatment. The receptors come from a woman in her seventies with urothelial cancer.

The V and J genes are TRBV5-6 and TRBJ2-1; no definite D call. Germline values: CDR1 SGHDT, CDR2 YYEEEE. V was shortened by 3 bases and J by 0 bases, with 4 bases between the two germline ends. The CDR3 loop spans 13 amino acids. CDR3 nucleotides: TGTGCCAGCAGCTCGGTCTCCTACAATGAGCAGTTCTTC. This encodes CASSSVSYNEQFF.

The rearrangement links TRBV5-6 to TRBJ2-5, with 10 bases fitting TRBD1. V lost 6 bases to trimming and J lost 5 bases; unmatched junction nucleotides: 16. This CDR3 contains 17 residues. Looked up from germline, CDR1 is SGHDT and CDR2 is YYEEEE. The CDR3, as DNA: TGTGCCAGCATCACCTTCGGGACAGGGGCAAGGGGGGAGACCCAGTACTTC. It translates to CASITFGTGARGETQYF.

Here the CDR3 reads CASSELSLSGNTIYF. CDR3 coding DNA: TGTGCCAGCAGTGAGCTCAGTCTCTCTGGAAACACCATATATTTT. V and J are TRBV2 and TRBJ1-3; D not certain. The CDR3 runs 15 residues. The V and J ends lost 3 bases and 0 bases respectively, with 9 bases between them. Germline V gene data show CDR1 as SNHLY and CDR2 as FYNNEI.

This clone was counted only a few times. This chain joins TRBV19 and TRBJ1-5; D is possibly TRBD1 (6 bases). Germline CDR1 is LNHDA and CDR2 is SQIVND (reference sequence). V was trimmed by 5 bases and J by 5 bases, leaving 16 bases between them. The CDR3 is 15 amino acids. The CDR3: CASSSGALSDQPQHF. Here the CDR3 DNA reads TGTGCCAGTAGTTCAGGGGCCCTCTCGGATCAGCCCCAGCATTTT. Full variable domain (missing parts from reference TRBV19 and TRBJ1-5): DGGITQSPKYLFRKEGQNVTLSCEQNLNHDAMYWYRQDPGQGLRLIYYSQIVNDFQKGDIAEGYSVSREKKESFPLTVTSAQKNPTAFYLCASSSGALSDQPQHFGDGTRLSIL.

This sequence joins TRBV19 and TRBJ1-2, with 8 bases identical to TRBD1. Germline assignment: CDR1 LNHDA and CDR2 SQIVND (reference sequence). The length of the CDR3 is 16 residues. The ends lost 4 bases at V and 1 base at J; junction bases unmatched: 8. CDR3: CASSKWTGTINYGYTF. CDR3 in DNA: TGTGCCAGTAGTAAATGGACAGGGACCATTAACTATGGCTACACCTTC.

This clone was observed a single time. DNA of the CDR3: TGTGCCAGCAGCTTGACTCGCGGCGTCGCCGGGGAGCTGTTTTTT. It specifies CASSLTRGVAGELFF. The V call is TRBV5-5, the J call TRBJ2-2; D ambiguous. V lost 1 base and J lost 6, with 13 bases in between. Germline-derived CDR1 and CDR2 are SGHKS and YYEKEE (reference sequence). CDR3 length: 15 residues.

The V and J genes are TRBV9 and TRBJ1-2, with D possibly being TRBD1 (5 bases). Per germline, CDR1 SGDLS and CDR2 YYNGEE. V lost 3 bases to trimming and J lost 0 bases, with 12 bases between them. This CDR3 is 15 amino acids long. This CDR3 reads CASSEDRLANYGYTF. The CDR3 DNA reads as TGTGCCAGCAGCGAAGACAGATTAGCTAACTATGGCTACACCTTC.

This sequence joins TRBV5-1 and TRBJ1-5; D gene ambiguous. There are 14 residues in the CDR3. Germline CDR1 is SGHRS and CDR2 is YFSETQ. Trimming pared 7 bases from V and 5 bases from J, leaving 16 bases between. CDR3 DNA: TGCGCCAGCGCGAGGGAGTTGGGGTATCAGCCCCAGCATTTT. Amino acid sequence: CASARELGYQPQHF.

This sequence joins TRBV28 and TRBJ2-3, with no clear D. With 6 bases removed from V and 0 bases from J, the gap between germline ends came to 13 bases. CDR1 is MDHEN and CDR2 is SYDVKM in the germline V gene. The CDR3 is made up of 15 amino acids. The CDR3 nucleotides read TGTGCCAGCAGCCACCCCCAGACAAGCACAGATACGCAGTATTTT. This gives the protein CASSHPQTSTDTQYF.

V usage is TRBV29-1 and J usage is TRBJ1-2, with 9 bases identical to TRBD1. V lost 7 bases and J lost 4; bases outside the gene matches: 7. Germline lookup yields CDR1 SQVTM and CDR2 ANQGSEA. This CDR3 spans 13 amino acids. CDR3 region: CSAGQGASYGYTF. DNA of the CDR3: TGCAGCGCGGGACAGGGCGCTTCCTATGGCTACACCTTC.